The clone carrying this TCR beta chain was detected many times. Its antigen is not known. The data originate from a study of T cells in Graves' hyperthyroidism and ophthalmopathy. Study results and caveats: In blood, most of the thyroid clonotypes expanded above 0.001 were also present.

RNA transcripts provided the source from which TCR beta CDR3 regions were amplified. The TCR CDR3 first-round RT-PCR relied on the HTBI primer set. TCRdb reanalysed the multiplex PCR reads using MiXCR and keeps one entry per CDR3 protein. The data contain about 360,000 distinct CDR3 sequences, 15% to 17% of them seen just once; the ten biggest clones take up roughly a quarter. The CDR3 extends over 11 amino acids. V lost 4 bases and J lost 7, with 5 bases in between. CDR1 is MDHEN and CDR2 is SYDVKM in the germline V gene. Drawn at first hyperthyroidism diagnosis, the blood sample preceded any ophthalmopathy symptoms.

The J gene is TRBJ1-5, the V gene TRBV28; D gene ambiguous. The sequenced material came from blood. This sequence originates from a woman aged 18-30 years with Graves' hyperthyroidism that later progressed to Graves' ophthalmopathy. CDR3 DNA: TGTGCCAGCAGTTCATTGCAGCCCCAGCATTTT. Translating gives CASSSLQPQHF.